This T cell receptor (beta chain) was sequenced during a study of blood T cell repertoires in COVID-19. Germline V CDR1 and CDR2: LNHDA, SQIVND (reference sequence). The CDR3 extends over 13 amino acids. Trimming shortened V by 2 bases and J by 5 bases, and 9 bases separated the two germline ends. Clones were sequenced by immunoSEQ multiplex PCR, and TCRdb holds only the in-frame ones, with some missing. Of roughly 60,000 clones in the sample, roughly 88% were seen once. The receptor comes from a man in his thirties or forties with COVID-19, enrolled during active disease. The sample comprised peripheral blood. J is TRBJ2-5 and V is TRBV19; possible D gene TRBD1, 6 bases. The CDR3 DNA sequence: TGTGCCAGTAGTATACAGGGGTGGGAGACCCAGTACTTC. This sequence encodes CASSIQGWETQYF.